This T cell receptor (beta chain) was retrieved from a study of shared clonotypes between healthy human individuals. About the research overall: Contributing individuals were a couple of females and three males aged 18 to 49. General study results and limits: A small donor pool kept down the genetic and exposure-history diversity that was represented.

Samples underwent the assay at deep level. Produced via immunoSEQ multiplex PCR; TCRdb's table is partial and in-frame only. The data contain around 440,000 clones, more than 70% of them singletons. Concerning this clone itself: Antigen specificity is unknown.

This TCR was recovered from a middle-aged woman in good health. Some clones in this sample may be carry-over from other donors' samples. The sequenced sample was PBMCs.

CDR3 coding DNA: TGTGCCAGCAAACGGGAGTTTGAAGATACGCAGTATTTT. Protein sequence: CASKREFEDTQYF. V gene TRBV2 combines with J gene TRBJ2-3, with D perhaps matching TRBD2 (6 bases). Germline values: CDR1 SNHLY, CDR2 FYNNEI. This CDR3 region has 13 residues. V lost 7 bases and J 5 bases, leaving 13 bases between the germline ends.